Below, 3 T cell receptor beta chains from the same sample are listed, as sequenced in a study of regulatory T cells in long-lasting Graves disease. According to the study, TCR beta libraries were built with iRepertoire HTBI primers and CDR3-region Arm-PCR. Each CDR3 protein is one row after TCRdb ran MiXCR on the multiplex PCR reads. The data hold 500,000 or so distinct CDR3 sequences, with about 15% observed a single time. The time point is: newly diagnosed GD, antithyroid drugs for less than 3 months. Extracted RNA from PBMCs served as the source of the TCR library. The same data also contributed to another study, on T cells in Graves' hyperthyroidism and ophthalmopathy.

The source material was peripheral blood mononuclear cells (PBMCs), sampled at new diagnosis, from a patient treated with antithyroid drugs. The receptors were gathered from a woman in her forties or fifties with Graves disease.

This clonotype was seen ten or more times. The chain carries TRBV12-3 or TRBV12-4 and TRBJ2-1; 12 bases are a match to TRBD2. This CDR3 is built from 15 residues. The V gene end was trimmed by 5 bases and the J gene end by 7 bases; junction bases not matched to a gene: 6. This CDR3 is CASSISSGGGNEQFF. DNA of the CDR3: TGTGCCAGCAGTATATCTAGCGGGGGGGGGAATGAGCAGTTCTTC.

On this clonotype itself: Since a much larger clone is just one base distant, this may be a read error. The V call is TRBV6-9, the J call TRBJ2-1; tentative D call: TRBD2 (6 bases). The germline CDR1 and CDR2 sequences are MNHGY and SVAAGI. This CDR3 is 16 amino acids long. V was shortened by 3 bases and J by 7 bases, with 19 bases between the two germline ends. The CDR3 sequence: CASSYLTGTALNEQFF. CDR3 DNA sequence: TGTGCCAGCAGTTACTTGACTGGGACTGCCTTAAATGAGCAGTTCTTC.

The chain employs TRBV3-1 and TRBJ2-5, with D possibly being TRBD1 (6 bases). The germline V and J ends were trimmed by 5 bases and 5 bases, with 12 bases remaining between them. CDR1 is LGHDT and CDR2 is YNNKEL in the germline V gene (reference sequence). The CDR3 consists of 13 residues. As DNA, the CDR3 is TGTGCCAGCAGCGAAGGGGGAGTCGAGACCCAGTACTTC. This translates into CASSEGGVETQYF.